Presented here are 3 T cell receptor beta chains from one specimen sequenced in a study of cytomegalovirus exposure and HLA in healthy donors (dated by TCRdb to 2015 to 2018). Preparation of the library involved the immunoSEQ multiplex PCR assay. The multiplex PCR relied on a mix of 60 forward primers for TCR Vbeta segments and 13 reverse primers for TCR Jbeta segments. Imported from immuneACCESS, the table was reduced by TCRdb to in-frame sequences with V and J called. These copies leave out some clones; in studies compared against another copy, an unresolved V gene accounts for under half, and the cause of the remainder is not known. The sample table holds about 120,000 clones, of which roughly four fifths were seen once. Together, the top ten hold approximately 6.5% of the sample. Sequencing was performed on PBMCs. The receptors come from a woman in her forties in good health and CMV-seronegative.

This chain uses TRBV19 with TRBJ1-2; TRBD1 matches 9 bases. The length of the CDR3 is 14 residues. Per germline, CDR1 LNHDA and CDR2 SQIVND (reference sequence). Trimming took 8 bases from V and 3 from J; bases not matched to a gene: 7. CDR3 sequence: CASSIDRGDYGYTF. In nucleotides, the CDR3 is TGTGCCAGTTCCATCGACAGGGGGGACTATGGCTACACCTTC.

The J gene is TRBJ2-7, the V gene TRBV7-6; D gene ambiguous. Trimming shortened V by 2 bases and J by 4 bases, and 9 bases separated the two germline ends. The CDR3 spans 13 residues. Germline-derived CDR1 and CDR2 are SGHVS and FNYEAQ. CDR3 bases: TGTGCCAGCAGCTTATCGCGCGGATACGAGCAGTACTTC. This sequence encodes CASSLSRGYEQYF.

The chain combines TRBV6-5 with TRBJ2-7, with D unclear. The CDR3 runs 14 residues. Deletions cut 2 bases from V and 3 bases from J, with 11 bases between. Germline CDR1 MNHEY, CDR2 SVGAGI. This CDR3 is CASSYGPASYEQYF. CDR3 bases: TGTGCCAGCAGTTACGGGCCAGCAAGCTACGAGCAGTACTTC.